This is a list of T cell receptor beta chains from one sample in a study of blood T cell repertoires in COVID-19. Data came from immunoSEQ multiplex PCR; TCRdb stores just in-frame clones and leaves some out. The top ten clones hold less than 4.5% of a sample with about 46,000 clones, about 86% of them seen once. Material for sequencing was peripheral blood. The origin of the receptors is a man older than 75 with active COVID-19. The CDR3 runs from the conserved cysteine through the conserved F or W. The D gene is left open where the match is weak. Where a row states a size, it is once, few, many or the class of an expanded clone; other rows omit it.

>TRBV10-3|NA|TRBJ2-1|TRBD1
CASGQGTNNEQFF
TGTGCCTCGGGACAGGGAACCAACAATGAGCAGTTCTTC
>TRBV28|NA|TRBJ1-3|NA
CASSFSGNTIYF
TGTGCCAGCAGTTTCTCCGGAAACACCATATATTTT
>TRBV3-1/TRBV3-2|NA|TRBJ2-3|TRBD2
CASSLGLAGTSSTDTQYF
TGTGCCAGCAGCCTGGGACTAGCGGGAACCTCTAGCACAGATACGCAGTATTTT
>TRBV6-5|NA|TRBJ2-3|TRBD1
CASSPTGFDTQYF
TGTGCCAGCAGCCCGACAGGGTTCGATACGCAGTATTTT
>TRBV4-1|NA|TRBJ1-1|TRBD1
CASSQAQGAFTEAFF
TGCGCCAGCAGCCAAGCGCAGGGGGCCTTCACTGAAGCTTTCTTT
>TRBV9|NA|TRBJ1-2|NA
CASSVQGPYGYTF
TGTGCCAGCAGCGTTCAGGGCCCCTATGGCTACACCTTC
>TRBV9|NA|TRBJ2-1|NA
CASSVGGSGSVYNEQFF
TGTGCCAGCAGCGTAGGTGGTAGCGGTAGTGTCTACAATGAGCAGTTCTTC
>TRBV2|NA|TRBJ2-2|NA
CASSEDRNTGELFF
TGTGCCAGCAGTGAAGACAGGAACACCGGGGAGCTGTTTTTT
>TRBV10-3|NA|TRBJ2-6|TRBD2
CAIRAASGPSGANVLTF
TGTGCCATCCGGGCGGCTAGCGGGCCCTCTGGGGCCAACGTCCTGACTTTC
>TRBV6-1|once|TRBJ1-2|NA
CASSESPDFGYTF
TGTGCCAGCAGTGAATCCCCTGACTTTGGCTACACCTTC
>TRBV7-2|few|TRBJ2-1|TRBD2
CASSLNLAGYNEQFF
TGTGCCAGCAGCTTAAACCTAGCGGGCTACAATGAGCAGTTCTTC
>TRBV7-2|NA|TRBJ1-4|NA
CASSLSGWATNEKLFF
TGTGCCAGCAGCCTCTCGGGGTGGGCTACTAATGAAAAACTGTTTTTT
>TRBV19|NA|TRBJ2-1|NA
CASSIRRGQGYEQFF
TGTGCCAGTAGTATCCGCAGGGGACAAGGCTATGAGCAGTTCTTC
>TRBV5-4|NA|TRBJ2-3|TRBD2
CASRNPGLAGTDTQYF
TGTGCCAGCAGGAACCCGGGACTAGCGGGCACAGATACGCAGTATTTT
>TRBV7-2|NA|TRBJ2-7|NA
CASSSGGDEQYF
TGTGCCAGCAGCTCTGGCGGAGACGAGCAGTACTTC
>TRBV13|once|TRBJ2-1|TRBD2
CASSSGLAGGRYNEQFF
TGTGCCAGCAGCTCAGGACTAGCGGGAGGGAGATACAATGAGCAGTTCTTC
>TRBV18|NA|TRBJ1-5|NA
CASSPLRGGQPQHF
TGTGCCAGCTCACCACTCCGGGGAGGTCAGCCCCAGCATTTT
>TRBV6-2/TRBV6-3|NA|TRBJ1-2|NA
CASSTRTARISRGYTF
TGTGCCAGCAGTACCCGGACAGCCCGGATCTCGCGAGGCTACACCTTC
>TRBV9|few|TRBJ1-6|TRBD1
CASSTTGGGNSPLHF
TGTGCCAGCAGCACTACAGGGGGCGGTAATTCACCCCTCCACTTT
>TRBV24-1|NA|TRBJ2-3|TRBD1
CATSDRPSRGQTDTQYF
TGTGCCACCAGTGACAGGCCCTCAAGGGGGCAGACAGATACGCAGTATTTT
>TRBV7-2|NA|TRBJ2-7|TRBD2
CASSLSGINYEQYF
TGTGCCAGCAGCCTTAGCGGGATCAACTACGAGCAGTACTTC
>TRBV11-2|NA|TRBJ2-1|NA
CASSLGQGNNEQFF
TGTGCCAGCAGCTTAGGGCAGGGGAACAATGAGCAGTTCTTC
>TRBV28|NA|TRBJ2-4|TRBD1
CASSSRGQGAKNIQYF
TGTGCCAGCAGTTCCAGGGGGCAGGGGGCCAAAAACATTCAGTACTTC
>TRBV4-3|NA|TRBJ2-2|TRBD2
CASSQDIAGGRIMGAGELFF
TGCGCCAGCAGCCAAGATATAGCGGGAGGCCGAATAATGGGTGCTGGGGAGCTGTTTTTT
>TRBV2|few|TRBJ2-7|NA
CASSEGGNWIYEQYF
TGTGCCAGCAGTGAAGGAGGGAACTGGATCTACGAGCAGTACTTC
>TRBV5-6|NA|TRBJ2-1|TRBD1
CASSGYRGMSYNEQFF
TGTGCCAGCAGCGGGTACAGGGGGATGTCCTACAATGAGCAGTTCTTC